This T cell receptor (beta chain) emerged from a study of cytomegalovirus exposure and HLA in healthy donors. Study-wide background: Counted in an early data release were roughly 81 million unique TCRs from HLA-typed donors.

As for this clone: Its target is not known.

The CDR3 covers 13 residues. Looked up from germline, CDR1 is SGDLS and CDR2 is YYNGEE. The V and J ends lost 4 bases and 5 bases respectively, with 12 bases between them. Overall study findings and caveats: The investigators catalogued 150 to 200 TCR beta chains as cytomegalovirus-associated.

The study ran its PCR with 60 Vbeta and 13 Jbeta primers. Sequencing used immunoSEQ multiplex PCR; TCRdb keeps in-frame clones, though not all of them. In the table there are more than 130,000 clones, 60% to 80% of which are singletons. This sequence joins TRBV9 and TRBJ1-1; no clear D. Sample: PBMCs. The TCR originated in a woman aged 45-65 years in good health and CMV-seronegative. In DNA, the CDR3 is TGTGCCAGCAGCACTTCGTCGGGGACTGAAGCTTTCTTT. It yields the protein CASSTSSGTEAFF.